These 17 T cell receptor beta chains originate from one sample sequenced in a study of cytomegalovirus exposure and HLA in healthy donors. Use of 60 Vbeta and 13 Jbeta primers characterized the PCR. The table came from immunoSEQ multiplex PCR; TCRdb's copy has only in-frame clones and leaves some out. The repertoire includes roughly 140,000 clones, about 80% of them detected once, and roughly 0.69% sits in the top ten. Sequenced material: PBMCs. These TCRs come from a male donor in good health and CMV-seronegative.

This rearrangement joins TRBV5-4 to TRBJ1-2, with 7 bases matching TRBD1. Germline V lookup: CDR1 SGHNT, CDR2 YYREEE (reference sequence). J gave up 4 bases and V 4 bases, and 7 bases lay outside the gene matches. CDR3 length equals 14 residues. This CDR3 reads CASSPTGPLYGYTF. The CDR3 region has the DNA TGTGCCAGCAGCCCGACAGGGCCTCTCTATGGCTACACCTTC.

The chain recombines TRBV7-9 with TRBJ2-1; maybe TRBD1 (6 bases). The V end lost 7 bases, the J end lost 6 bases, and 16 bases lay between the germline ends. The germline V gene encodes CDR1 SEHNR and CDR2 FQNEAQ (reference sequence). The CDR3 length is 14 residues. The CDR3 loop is CASTKGVVVNEQFF. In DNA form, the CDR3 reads TGTGCCAGCACCAAGGGGGTAGTGGTCAATGAGCAGTTCTTC.

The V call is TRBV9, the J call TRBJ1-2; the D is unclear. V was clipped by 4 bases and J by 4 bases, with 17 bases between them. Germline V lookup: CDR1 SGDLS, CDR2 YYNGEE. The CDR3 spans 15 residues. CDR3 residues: CASSQATEISYGYTF. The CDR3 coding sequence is TGTGCCAGCAGCCAAGCAACAGAGATTTCCTATGGCTACACCTTC.

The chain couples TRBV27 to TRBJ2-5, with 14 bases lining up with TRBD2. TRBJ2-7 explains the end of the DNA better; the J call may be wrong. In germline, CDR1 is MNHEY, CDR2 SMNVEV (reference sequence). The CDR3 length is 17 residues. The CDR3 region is CASIPTGTSGRASEQYF. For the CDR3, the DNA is TGTGCCAGCATCCCAACCGGGACTAGCGGGAGAGCCTCCGAGCAGTACTTC.

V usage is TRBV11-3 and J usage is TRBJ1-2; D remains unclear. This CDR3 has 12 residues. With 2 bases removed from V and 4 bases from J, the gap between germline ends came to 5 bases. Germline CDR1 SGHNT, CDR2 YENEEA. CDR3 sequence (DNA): TGTGCCAGCAGCTTATCAGGCTATGGCTACACCTTC. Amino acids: CASSLSGYGYTF.

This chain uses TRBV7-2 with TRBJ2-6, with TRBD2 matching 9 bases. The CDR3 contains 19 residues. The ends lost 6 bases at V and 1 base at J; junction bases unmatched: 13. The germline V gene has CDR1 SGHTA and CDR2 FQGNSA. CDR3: CASRIRAGGSASGANVLTF. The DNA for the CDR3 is TGTGCCAGCAGGATAAGGGCGGGAGGGTCAGCTTCTGGGGCCAACGTCCTGACTTTC. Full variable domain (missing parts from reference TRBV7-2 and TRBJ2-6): GAGVSQSPSNKVTEKGKDVELRCDPISGHTALYWYRQSLGQGLEFLIYFQGNSAPDKSGLPSDRFSAERTGGSVSTLTIQRTQQEDSAVYLCASRIRAGGSASGANVLTFGAGSRLTVL.

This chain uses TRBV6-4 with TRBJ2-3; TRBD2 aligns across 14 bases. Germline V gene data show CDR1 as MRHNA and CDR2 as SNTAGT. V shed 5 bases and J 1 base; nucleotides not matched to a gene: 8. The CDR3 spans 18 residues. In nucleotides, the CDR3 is TGTGCCAGCAGTTCCGGGACTAGCGGGAGAGAAGGCACAGATACGCAGTATTTT. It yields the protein CASSSGTSGREGTDTQYF.

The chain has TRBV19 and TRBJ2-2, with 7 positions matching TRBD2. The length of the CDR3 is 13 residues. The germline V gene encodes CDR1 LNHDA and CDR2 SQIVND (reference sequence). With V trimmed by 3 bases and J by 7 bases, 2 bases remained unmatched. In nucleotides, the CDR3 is TGTGCCAGTAGTATCTGGGGGGGCGGGGAGCTGTTTTTT. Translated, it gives CASSIWGGGELFF.

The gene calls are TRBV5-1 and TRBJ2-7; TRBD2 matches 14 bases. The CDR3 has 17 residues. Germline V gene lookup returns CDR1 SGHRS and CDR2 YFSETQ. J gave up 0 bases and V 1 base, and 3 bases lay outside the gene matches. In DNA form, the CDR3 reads TGCGCCAGCAGCTTGCGGACTAGCGGGGGGAGCTCCTACGAGCAGTACTTC. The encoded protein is CASSLRTSGGSSYEQYF. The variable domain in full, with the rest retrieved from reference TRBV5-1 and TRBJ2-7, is KAGVTQTPRYLIKTRGQQVTLSCSPISGHRSVSWYQQTPGQGLQFLFEYFSETQRNKGNFPGRFSGRQFSNSRSEMNVSTLELGDSALYLCASSLRTSGGSSYEQYFGPGTRLTVT.

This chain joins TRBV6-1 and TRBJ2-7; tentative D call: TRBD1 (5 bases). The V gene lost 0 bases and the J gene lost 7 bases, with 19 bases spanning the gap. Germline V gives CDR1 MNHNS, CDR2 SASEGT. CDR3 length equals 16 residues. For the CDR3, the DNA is TGTGCCAGCAGTGAAGCTTCCAGGGCCGGCATGAGGGAGCAGTACTTC. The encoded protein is CASSEASRAGMREQYF.

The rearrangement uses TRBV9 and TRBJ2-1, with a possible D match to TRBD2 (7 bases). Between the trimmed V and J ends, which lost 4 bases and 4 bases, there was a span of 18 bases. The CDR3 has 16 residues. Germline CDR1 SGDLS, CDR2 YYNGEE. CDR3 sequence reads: CASSPFEGGTYNEQFF. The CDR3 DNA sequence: TGTGCCAGCAGCCCGTTTGAGGGGGGGACGTACAATGAGCAGTTCTTC.

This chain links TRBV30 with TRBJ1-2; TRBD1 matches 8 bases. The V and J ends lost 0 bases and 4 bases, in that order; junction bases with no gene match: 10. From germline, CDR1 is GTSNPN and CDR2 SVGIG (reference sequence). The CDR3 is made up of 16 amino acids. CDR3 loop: CAWSVARAGGPYGYTF. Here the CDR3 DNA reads TGTGCCTGGAGTGTGGCTCGGGCAGGGGGCCCCTATGGCTACACCTTC.

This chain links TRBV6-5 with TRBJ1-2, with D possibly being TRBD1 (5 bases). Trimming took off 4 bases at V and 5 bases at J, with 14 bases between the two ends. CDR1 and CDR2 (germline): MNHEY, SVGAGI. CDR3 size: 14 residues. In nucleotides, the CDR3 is TGTGCCAGCAGTTCCCCCGGGACTGATTATGGCTACACCTTC. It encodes CASSSPGTDYGYTF.

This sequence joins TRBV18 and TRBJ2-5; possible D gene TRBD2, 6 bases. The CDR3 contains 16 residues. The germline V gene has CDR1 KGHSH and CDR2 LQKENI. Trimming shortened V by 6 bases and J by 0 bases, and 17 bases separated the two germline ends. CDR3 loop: CASSPTSAANQETQYF. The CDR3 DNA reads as TGTGCCAGCTCGCCGACTAGTGCGGCCAACCAAGAGACCCAGTACTTC.

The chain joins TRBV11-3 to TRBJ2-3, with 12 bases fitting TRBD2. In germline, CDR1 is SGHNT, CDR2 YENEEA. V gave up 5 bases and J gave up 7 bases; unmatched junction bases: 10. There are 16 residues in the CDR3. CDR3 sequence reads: CASSGRLAGVPNTQYF. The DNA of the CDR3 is TGTGCCAGCAGCGGCAGACTAGCGGGGGTACCCAATACGCAGTATTTT.

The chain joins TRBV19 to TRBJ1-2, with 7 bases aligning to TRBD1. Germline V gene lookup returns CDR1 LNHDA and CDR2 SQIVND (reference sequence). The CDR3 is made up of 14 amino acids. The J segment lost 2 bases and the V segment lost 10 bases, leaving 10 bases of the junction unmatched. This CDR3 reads CATSPDRDNYGYTF. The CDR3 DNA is TGTGCCACCAGTCCCGACAGGGACAACTATGGCTACACCTTC.

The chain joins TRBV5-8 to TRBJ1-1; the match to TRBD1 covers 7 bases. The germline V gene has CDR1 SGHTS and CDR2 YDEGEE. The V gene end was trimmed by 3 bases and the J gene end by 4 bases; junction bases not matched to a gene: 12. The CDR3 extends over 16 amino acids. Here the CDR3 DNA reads TGTGCCAGCAGCTCACCTAGTACAGGGGATGCCACTGAAGCTTTCTTT. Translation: CASSSPSTGDATEAFF.